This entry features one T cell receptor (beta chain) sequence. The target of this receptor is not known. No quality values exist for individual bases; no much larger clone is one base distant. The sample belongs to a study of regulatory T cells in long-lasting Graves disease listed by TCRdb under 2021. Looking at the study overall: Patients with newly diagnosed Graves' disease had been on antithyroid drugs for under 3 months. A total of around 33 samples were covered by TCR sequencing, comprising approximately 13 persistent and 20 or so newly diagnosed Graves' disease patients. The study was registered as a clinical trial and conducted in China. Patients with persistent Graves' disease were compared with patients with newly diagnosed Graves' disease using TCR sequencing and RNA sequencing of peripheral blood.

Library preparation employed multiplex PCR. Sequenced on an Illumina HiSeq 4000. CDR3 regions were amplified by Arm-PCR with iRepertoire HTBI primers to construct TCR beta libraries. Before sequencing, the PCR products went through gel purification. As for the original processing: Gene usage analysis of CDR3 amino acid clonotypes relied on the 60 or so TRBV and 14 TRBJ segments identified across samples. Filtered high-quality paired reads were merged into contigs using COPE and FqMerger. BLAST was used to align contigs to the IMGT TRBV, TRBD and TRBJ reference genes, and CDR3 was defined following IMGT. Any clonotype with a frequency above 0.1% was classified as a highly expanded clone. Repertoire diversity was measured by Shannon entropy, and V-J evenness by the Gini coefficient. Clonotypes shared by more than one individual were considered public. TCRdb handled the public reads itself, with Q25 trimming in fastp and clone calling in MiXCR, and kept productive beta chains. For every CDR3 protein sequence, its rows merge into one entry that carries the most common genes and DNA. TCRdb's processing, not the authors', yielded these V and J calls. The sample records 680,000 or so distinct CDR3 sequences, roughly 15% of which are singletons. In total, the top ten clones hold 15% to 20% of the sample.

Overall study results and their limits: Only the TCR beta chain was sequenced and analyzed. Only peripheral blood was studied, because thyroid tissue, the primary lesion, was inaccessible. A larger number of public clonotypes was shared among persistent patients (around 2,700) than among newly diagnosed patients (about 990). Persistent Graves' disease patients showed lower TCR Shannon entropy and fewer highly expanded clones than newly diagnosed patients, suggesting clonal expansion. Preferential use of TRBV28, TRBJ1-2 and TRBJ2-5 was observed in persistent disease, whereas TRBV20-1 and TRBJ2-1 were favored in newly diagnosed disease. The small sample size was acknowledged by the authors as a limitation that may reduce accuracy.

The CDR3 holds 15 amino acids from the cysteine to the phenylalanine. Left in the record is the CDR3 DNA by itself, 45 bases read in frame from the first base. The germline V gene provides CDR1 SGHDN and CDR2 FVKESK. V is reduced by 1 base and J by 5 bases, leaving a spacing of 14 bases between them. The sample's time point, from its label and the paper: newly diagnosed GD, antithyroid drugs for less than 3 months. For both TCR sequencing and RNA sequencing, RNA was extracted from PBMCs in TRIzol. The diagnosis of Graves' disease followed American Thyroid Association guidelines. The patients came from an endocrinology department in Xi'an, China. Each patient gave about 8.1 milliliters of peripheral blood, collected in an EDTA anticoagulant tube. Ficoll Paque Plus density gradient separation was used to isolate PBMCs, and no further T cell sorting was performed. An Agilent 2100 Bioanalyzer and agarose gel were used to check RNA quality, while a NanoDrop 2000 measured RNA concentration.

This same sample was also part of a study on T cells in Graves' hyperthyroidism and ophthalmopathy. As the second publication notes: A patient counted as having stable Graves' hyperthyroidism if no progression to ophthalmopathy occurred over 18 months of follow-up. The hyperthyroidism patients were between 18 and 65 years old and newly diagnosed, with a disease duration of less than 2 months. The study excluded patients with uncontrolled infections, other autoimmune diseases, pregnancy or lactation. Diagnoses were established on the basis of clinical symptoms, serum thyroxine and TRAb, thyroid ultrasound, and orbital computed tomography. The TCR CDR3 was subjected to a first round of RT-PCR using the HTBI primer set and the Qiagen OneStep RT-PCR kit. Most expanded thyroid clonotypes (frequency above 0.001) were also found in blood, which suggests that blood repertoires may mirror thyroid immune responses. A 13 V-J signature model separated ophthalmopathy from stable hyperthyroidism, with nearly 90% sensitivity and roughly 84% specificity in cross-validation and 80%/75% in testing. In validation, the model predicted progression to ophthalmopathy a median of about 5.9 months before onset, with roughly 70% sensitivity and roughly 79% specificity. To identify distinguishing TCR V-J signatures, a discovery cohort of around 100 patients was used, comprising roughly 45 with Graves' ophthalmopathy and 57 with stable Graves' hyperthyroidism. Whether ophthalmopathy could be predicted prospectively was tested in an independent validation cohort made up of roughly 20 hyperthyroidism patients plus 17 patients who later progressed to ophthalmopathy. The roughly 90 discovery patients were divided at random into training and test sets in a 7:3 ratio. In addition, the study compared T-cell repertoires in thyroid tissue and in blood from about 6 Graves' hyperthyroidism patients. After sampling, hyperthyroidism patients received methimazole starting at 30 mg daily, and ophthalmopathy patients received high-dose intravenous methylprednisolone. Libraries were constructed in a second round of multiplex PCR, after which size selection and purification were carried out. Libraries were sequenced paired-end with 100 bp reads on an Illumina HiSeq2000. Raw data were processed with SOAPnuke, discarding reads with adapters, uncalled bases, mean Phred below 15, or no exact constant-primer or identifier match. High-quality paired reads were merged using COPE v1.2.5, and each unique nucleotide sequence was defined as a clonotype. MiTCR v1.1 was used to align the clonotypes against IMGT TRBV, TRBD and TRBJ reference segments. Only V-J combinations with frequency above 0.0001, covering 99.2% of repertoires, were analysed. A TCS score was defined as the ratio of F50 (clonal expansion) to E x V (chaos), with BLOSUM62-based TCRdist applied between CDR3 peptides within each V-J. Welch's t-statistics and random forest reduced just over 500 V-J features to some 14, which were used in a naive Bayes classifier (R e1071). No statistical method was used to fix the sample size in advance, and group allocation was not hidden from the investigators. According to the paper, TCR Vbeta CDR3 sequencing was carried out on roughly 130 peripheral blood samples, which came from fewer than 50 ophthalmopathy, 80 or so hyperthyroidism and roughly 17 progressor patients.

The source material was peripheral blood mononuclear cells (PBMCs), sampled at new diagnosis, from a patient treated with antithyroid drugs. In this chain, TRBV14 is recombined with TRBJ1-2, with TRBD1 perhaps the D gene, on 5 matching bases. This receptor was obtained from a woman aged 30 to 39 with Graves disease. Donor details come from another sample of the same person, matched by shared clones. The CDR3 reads CASSQGPGRHYGYTF. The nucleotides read TGTGCCAGCAGCCAAGGCCCGGGACGTCATTATGGCTACACCTTC.